The 10 T cell receptor beta chains below all came from one sample that was sequenced in a study of early T cells in non-severe SARS-CoV-2 infection. Each CDR3 protein gets one entry after TCRdb re-called the 5' RACE reads with MiXCR. The sample gives tens of thousands of distinct CDR3 sequences, 4.4% of which show up once; about 5.6% is in the top ten. The sequencing sample was made of whole blood. Every receptor here comes from an adult who was a healthcare worker with PCR-confirmed SARS-CoV-2 infection or an uninfected control (not recorded which).

The table lists this clonotype with many counts. The J gene is TRBJ1-1, the V gene TRBV6-1; D may be TRBD1 (5 bases). Germline-derived CDR1 and CDR2 are MNHNS and SASEGT. The CDR3 contains 16 residues. Deletions cut 2 bases from V and 4 bases from J, with 17 bases between. DNA for the CDR3: TGTGCCAGCAGTGAATCAGCAGGTCAGGGCGGCACTGAAGCTTTCTTT. It codes for CASSESAGQGGTEAFF.

This clonotype was counted at least ten times. V gene TRBV6-1 combines with J gene TRBJ2-3; D not resolved. The CDR3 extends over 14 amino acids. Germline V gene sequence: CDR1 MNHNS, CDR2 SASEGT. Trimming cost V 4 bases and J 6 bases, with 14 bases left between them. The CDR3 DNA reads TGTGCCAGCAGTGGAATAGGACCGGAGGATACGCAGTATTTT. This codes for CASSGIGPEDTQYF.

This clonotype was detected many times. The V and J genes are TRBV5-1 and TRBJ2-7, with no clear D. V lost 2 bases and J 1 base, leaving 13 bases between the germline ends. This CDR3 has 15 residues. The germline CDR1 and CDR2 sequences are SGHRS and YFSETQ. CDR3 DNA: TGCGCCAGCAGCTTTCAGACCGGCCTTTCCTACGAGCAGTACTTC. It yields the protein CASSFQTGLSYEQYF.

This clonotype was detected many times. V gene TRBV20-1 combines with J gene TRBJ1-2, with D possibly matching TRBD1 (6 bases). Trimming stripped 3 bases from V and 2 bases from J, with 13 bases between. Germline loops: CDR1 DFQATT, CDR2 SNEGSKA (reference sequence). The CDR3 loop spans 14 amino acids. CDR3 nucleotide sequence: TGCAGTGCTAGTGATACGACAGGCAACTATGGCTACACCTTC. Its translation is CSASDTTGNYGYTF.

Many counts were recorded for this clonotype. The rearrangement links TRBV29-1 to TRBJ1-1; D may be TRBD1 (5 bases). CDR1 is SQVTM, CDR2 ANQGSEA, per germline. V lost 7 bases and J 5 bases, leaving 11 bases between the germline ends. The CDR3 runs 11 residues. The CDR3 sequence: CSGEGMTEAFF. The CDR3 nucleotides are TGCAGCGGCGAGGGGATGACTGAAGCTTTCTTT.

This clonotype was seen ten or more times. The chain combines TRBV28 with TRBJ1-5; weak D call: TRBD1 (6 bases). Germline CDR1 MDHEN, CDR2 SYDVKM. This CDR3 spans 15 amino acids. With 6 bases removed from V and 0 bases from J, the gap between germline ends came to 12 bases. CDR3 DNA sequence: TGTGCCAGCAGACCACAGGGCTATAGCAATCAGCCCCAGCATTTT. Translation gives CASRPQGYSNQPQHF.

At least ten counts were recorded for this clonotype. This rearrangement joins TRBV6-1 to TRBJ2-2; D is undetermined. Germline V gene data show CDR1 as MNHNS and CDR2 as SASEGT. The V and J ends lost 3 bases and 2 bases respectively, with 4 bases between them. CDR3 length equals 13 residues. CDR3 sequence reads: CASSDINTGELFF. CDR3 DNA: TGTGCCAGCAGTGACATAAACACCGGGGAGCTGTTTTTT.

This clonotype occurred many times. The J gene is TRBJ2-1, the V gene TRBV5-6, with TRBD1 matching 9 bases. The CDR3 sequence is 16 residues long. Germline V gene data show CDR1 as SGHDT and CDR2 as YYEEEE. V lost 5 bases, J lost 0 bases, and 6 bases stayed unmatched. The CDR3 coding sequence is TGTGCCAGCAGTTATGACAGGGGGAACTCCTACAATGAGCAGTTCTTC. Protein sequence: CASSYDRGNSYNEQFF.

This clonotype is deemed medium-sized. The J gene is TRBJ1-2, the V gene TRBV20-1; maybe TRBD1 (5 bases). The V and J ends lost 4 bases and 4 bases respectively, with 7 bases between them. In germline, CDR1 is DFQATT, CDR2 SNEGSKA (reference sequence). This CDR3 comprises 11 residues. The CDR3 sequence is CSATQGYGYTF. CDR3 nucleotides: TGCAGTGCTACCCAGGGCTATGGCTACACCTTC.

This clonotype was recorded at least ten times. The chain couples TRBV25-1 to TRBJ2-6, with D hard to call. CDR1 and CDR2 from the germline V gene are MGHDK and SYGVNS. Trimming left V 3 bases short and J 0 bases short, with 6 bases between. The CDR3 extends over 15 amino acids. The CDR3 DNA reads as TGTGCCAGCAGTGATTGGGGCTCTGGGGCCAACGTCCTGACTTTC. Its protein is CASSDWGSGANVLTF.